This T cell receptor (beta chain) is drawn from a study of T cells in Graves' hyperthyroidism and ophthalmopathy. V was shortened by 1 base and J by 2 bases, with 15 bases between the two germline ends. Germline V gene data show CDR1 as SGHTA and CDR2 as FQGTGA. The CDR3 contains 17 residues. The source material, RNA transcripts, was used to amplify TCR beta CDR3 regions. HTBI primers were used for first-round RT-PCR of the TCR CDR3. TCRdb reanalysed the multiplex PCR reads using MiXCR and keeps one entry per CDR3 protein. Among about 300,000 distinct CDR3 sequences listed, roughly a fifth were seen once.

The sequenced sample was blood. The genes are TRBV7-3 and TRBJ2-1; possible D gene TRBD2, 6 bases. The sequence came from a man in his fifties or sixties with Graves' ophthalmopathy. The CDR3 spells CASSLRASDAAYNEQFF. The CDR3, as DNA: TGTGCCAGCAGCTTAAGGGCTAGCGACGCCGCCTACAATGAGCAGTTCTTC.